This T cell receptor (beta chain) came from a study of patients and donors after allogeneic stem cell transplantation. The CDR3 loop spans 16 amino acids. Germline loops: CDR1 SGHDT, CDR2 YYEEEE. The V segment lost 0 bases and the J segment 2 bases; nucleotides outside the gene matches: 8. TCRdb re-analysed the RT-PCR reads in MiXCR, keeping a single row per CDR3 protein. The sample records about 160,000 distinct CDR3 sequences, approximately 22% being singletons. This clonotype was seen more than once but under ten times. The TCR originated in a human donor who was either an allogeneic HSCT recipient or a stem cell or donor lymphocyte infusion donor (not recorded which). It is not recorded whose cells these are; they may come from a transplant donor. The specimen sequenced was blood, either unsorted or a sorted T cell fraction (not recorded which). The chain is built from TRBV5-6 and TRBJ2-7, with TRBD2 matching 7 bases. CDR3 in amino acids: CASSLVAGEFAYEQYF. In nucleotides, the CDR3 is TGTGCCAGCAGCTTGGTCGCGGGGGAATTCGCCTACGAGCAGTACTTC.